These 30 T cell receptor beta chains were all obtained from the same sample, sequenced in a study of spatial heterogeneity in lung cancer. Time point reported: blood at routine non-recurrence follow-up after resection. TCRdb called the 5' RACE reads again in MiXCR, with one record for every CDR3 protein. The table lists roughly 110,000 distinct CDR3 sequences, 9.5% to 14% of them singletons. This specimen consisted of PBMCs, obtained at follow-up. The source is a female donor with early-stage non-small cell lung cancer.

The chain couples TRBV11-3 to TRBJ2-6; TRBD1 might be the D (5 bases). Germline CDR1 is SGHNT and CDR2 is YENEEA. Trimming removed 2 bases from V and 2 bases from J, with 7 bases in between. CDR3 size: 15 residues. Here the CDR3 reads CASSLQQAGANVLTF. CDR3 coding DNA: TGTGCCAGCAGCTTACAACAGGCTGGGGCCAACGTCCTGACTTTC.

In DNA, the CDR3 is TGTGCCAGCAGTCTGGACAGTTACAATGAGCAGTTCTTC. Translated: CASSLDSYNEQFF. The rearrangement uses TRBV12-3 or TRBV12-4 and TRBJ2-1; D is possibly TRBD1 (6 bases). This CDR3 has 13 amino acids. V dropped 5 bases and J dropped 4 bases, with 9 bases sitting between them.

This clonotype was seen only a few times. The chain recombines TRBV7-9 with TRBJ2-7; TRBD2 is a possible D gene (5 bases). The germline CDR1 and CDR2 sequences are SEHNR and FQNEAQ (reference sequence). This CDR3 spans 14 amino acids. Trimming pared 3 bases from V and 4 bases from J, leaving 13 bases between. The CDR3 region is CASSFNQLVYEQYV. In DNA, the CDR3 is TGTGCCAGCAGCTTTAATCAACTAGTGTACGAGCAGTACGTC.

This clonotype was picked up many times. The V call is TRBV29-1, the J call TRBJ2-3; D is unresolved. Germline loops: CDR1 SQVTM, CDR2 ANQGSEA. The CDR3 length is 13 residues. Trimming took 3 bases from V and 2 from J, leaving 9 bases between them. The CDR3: CSVDFSNTDTQYF. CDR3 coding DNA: TGCAGCGTTGATTTCAGTAACACAGATACGCAGTATTTT.

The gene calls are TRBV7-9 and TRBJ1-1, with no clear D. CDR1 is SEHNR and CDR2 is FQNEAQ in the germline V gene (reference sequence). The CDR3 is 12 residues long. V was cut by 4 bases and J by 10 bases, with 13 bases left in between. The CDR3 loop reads CASSSKVVIAFF. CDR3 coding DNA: TGTGCCAGCAGCTCCAAGGTGGTTATAGCTTTCTTT. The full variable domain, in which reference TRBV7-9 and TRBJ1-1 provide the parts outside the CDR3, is DTGVSQNPRHKITKRGQNVTFRCDPISEHNRLYWYRQTLGQGPEFLTYFQNEAQLEKSRLLSDRFSAERPKGSFSTLEIQRTEQGDSAMYLCASSSKVVIAFFGQGTRLTVV.

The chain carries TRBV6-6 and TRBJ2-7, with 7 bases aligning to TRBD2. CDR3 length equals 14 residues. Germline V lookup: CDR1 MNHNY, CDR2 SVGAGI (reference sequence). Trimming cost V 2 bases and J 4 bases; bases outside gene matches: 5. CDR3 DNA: TGTGCCAGCAGTTACCCAAGGGAGGGGTACGAGCAGTACTTC. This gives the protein CASSYPREGYEQYF.

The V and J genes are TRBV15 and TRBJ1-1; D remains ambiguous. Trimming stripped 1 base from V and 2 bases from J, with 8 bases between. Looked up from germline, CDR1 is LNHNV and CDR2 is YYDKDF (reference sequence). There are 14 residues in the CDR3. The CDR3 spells CATSRAKPNTEAFF. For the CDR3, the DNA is TGTGCCACCAGCAGAGCAAAACCTAACACTGAAGCTTTCTTT.

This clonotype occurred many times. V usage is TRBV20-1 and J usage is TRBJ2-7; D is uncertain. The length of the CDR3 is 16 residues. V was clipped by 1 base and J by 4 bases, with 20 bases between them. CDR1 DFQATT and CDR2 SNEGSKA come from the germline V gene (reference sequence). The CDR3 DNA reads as TGCAGTGCTAGAGGTTCCGGGTTAGGCGCTCTGTACGAGCAGTACTTC. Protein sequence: CSARGSGLGALYEQYF.

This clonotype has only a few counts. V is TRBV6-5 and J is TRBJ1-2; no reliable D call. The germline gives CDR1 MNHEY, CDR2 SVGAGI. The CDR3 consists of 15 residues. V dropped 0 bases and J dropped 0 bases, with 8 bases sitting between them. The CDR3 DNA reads TGTGCCAGCAGTTACTCCCGTCGGACTAACTATGGCTACACCTTC. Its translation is CASSYSRRTNYGYTF.

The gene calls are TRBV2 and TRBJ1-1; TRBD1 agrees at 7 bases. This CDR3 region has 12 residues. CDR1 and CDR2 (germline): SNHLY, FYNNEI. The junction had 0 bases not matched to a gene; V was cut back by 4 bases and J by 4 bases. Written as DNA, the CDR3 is TGTGCCAGCAGTGGGGACAGCACTGAAGCTTTCTTT. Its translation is CASSGDSTEAFF.

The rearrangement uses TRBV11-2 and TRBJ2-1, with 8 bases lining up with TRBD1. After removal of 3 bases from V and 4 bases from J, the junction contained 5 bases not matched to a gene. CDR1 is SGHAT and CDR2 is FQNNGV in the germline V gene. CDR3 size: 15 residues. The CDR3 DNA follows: TGTGCCAGCAGCTTGCTCCAGGGGGCTTACAATGAGCAGTTCTTC. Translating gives CASSLLQGAYNEQFF.

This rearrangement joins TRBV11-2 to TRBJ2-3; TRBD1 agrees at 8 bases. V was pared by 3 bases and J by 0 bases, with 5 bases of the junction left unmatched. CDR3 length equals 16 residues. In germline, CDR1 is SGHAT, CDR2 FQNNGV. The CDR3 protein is CASSFDRGPSTDTQYF. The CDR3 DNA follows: TGTGCCAGCAGCTTTGACAGGGGCCCTAGCACAGATACGCAGTATTTT.

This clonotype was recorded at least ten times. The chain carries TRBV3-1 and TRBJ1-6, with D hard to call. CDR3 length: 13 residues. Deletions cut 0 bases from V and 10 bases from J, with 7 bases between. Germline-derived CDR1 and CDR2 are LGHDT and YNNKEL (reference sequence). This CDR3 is CASSQDVRSPLHF. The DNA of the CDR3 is TGTGCCAGCAGCCAAGACGTACGGTCACCCCTCCACTTT.

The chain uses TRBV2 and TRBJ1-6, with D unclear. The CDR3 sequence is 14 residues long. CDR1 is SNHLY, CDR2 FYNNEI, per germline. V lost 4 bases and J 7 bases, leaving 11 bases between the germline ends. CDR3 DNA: TGTGCCAGCAGTGTCGAACAGACCAATTCACCCCTCCACTTT. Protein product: CASSVEQTNSPLHF.

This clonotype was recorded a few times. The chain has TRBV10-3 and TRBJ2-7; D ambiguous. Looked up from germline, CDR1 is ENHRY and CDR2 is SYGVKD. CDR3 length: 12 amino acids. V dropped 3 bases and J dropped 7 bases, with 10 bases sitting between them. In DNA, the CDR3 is TGTGCCATCAGTGATCCCCTGGGGGAGCAGTACGTC. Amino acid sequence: CAISDPLGEQYV.

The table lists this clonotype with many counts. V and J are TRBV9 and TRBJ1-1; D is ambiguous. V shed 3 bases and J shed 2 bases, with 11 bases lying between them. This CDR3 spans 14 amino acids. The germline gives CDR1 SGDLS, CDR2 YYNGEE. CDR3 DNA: TGTGCCAGCAGCGAGCGGGCAGTCAACACTGAAGCTTTCTTT. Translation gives CASSERAVNTEAFF.

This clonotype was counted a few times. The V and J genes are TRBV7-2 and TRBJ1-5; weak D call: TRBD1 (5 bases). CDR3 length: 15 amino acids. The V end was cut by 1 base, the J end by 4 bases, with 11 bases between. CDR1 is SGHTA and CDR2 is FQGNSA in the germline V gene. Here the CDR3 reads CASSLVSGLNQPQHF. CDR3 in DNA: TGTGCCAGCAGCTTAGTATCAGGGTTGAATCAGCCCCAGCATTTT.

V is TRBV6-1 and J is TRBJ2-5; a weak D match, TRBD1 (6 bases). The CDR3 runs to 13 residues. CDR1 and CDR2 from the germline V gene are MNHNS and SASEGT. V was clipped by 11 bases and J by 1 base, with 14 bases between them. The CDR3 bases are TGTGCCGGACAGAAGCCCCCCCAAGAGACCCAGTACTTC. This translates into CAGQKPPQETQYF.

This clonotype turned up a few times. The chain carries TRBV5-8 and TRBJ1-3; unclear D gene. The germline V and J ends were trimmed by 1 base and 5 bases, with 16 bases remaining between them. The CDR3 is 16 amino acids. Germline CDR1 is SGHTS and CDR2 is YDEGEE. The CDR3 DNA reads TGTGCCAGCAGCTTGCCGGGGTCTGCTGGACGAAACACCATATATTTT. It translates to CASSLPGSAGRNTIYF. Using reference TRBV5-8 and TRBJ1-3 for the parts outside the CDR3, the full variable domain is EAGVTQSPTHLIKTRGQQATLRCSPISGHTSVYWYQQALGLGLQFLLWYDEGEERNRGNFPPRFSGRQFPNYSSELNVNALELEDSALYLCASSLPGSAGRNTIYFGEGSWLTVV.

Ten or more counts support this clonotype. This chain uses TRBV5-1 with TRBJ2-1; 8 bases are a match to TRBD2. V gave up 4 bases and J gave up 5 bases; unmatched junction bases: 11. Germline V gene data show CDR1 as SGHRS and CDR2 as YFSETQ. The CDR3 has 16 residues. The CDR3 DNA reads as TGCGCCAGCAGCCCCCTCTCAGCGGGAGCCAACAATGAGCAGTTCTTC. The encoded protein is CASSPLSAGANNEQFF.

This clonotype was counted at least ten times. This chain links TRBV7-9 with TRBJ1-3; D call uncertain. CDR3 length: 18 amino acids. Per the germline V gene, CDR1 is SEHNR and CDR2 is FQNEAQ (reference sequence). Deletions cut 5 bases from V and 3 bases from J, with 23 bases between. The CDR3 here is CASSPLTMRAQLGNTIYF. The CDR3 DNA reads TGTGCCAGCAGCCCGCTTACTATGAGGGCCCAACTTGGAAACACCATATATTTT.

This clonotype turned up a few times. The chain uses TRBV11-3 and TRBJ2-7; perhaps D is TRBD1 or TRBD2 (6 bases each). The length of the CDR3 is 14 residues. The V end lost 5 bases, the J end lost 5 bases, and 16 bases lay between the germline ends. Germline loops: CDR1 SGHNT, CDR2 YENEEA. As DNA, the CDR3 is TGTGCCAGCAGCGCGCGGGACACCTGGAACGAGCAGTACGTC. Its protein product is CASSARDTWNEQYV.

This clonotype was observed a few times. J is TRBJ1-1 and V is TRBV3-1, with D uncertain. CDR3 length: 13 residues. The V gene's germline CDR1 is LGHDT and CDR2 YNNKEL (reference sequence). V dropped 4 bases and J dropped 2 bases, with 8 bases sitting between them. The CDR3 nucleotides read TGTGCCAGCAGCCCTAAAACAAACACTGAAGCTTTCTTT. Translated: CASSPKTNTEAFF. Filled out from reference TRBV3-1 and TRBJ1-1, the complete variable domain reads DTAVSQTPKYLVTQMGNDKSIKCEQNLGHDTMYWYKQDSKKFLKIMFSYNNKELIINETVPNRFSPKSPDKAHLNLHINSLELGDSAVYFCASSPKTNTEAFFGQGTRLTVV.

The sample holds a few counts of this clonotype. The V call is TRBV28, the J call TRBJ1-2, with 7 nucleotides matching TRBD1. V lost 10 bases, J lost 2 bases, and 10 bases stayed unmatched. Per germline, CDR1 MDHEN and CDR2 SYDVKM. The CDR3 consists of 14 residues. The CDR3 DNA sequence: TGTGCCACCTCGTACCGGACAGGCAACTATGGCTACACCTTC. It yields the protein CATSYRTGNYGYTF.

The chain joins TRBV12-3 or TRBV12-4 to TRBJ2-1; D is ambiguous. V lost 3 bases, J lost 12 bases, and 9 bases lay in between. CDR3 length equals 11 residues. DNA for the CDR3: TGTGCCAGCAGTTTCTCTTCTGGGCAGTTCTTC. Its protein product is CASSFSSGQFF.

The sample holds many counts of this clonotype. Here the CDR3 DNA reads TGTGCCAGCAGCTGGGACTGGGGAGATACGCAGTATTTT. It is translated as CASSWDWGDTQYF. The gene calls are TRBV4-2 and TRBJ2-3, with D possibly being TRBD2 (6 bases). Trimming took off 5 bases at V and 5 bases at J, with 11 bases between the two ends. CDR1 is LGHNA and CDR2 is YNFKEQ in the germline V gene. The CDR3 consists of 13 residues.

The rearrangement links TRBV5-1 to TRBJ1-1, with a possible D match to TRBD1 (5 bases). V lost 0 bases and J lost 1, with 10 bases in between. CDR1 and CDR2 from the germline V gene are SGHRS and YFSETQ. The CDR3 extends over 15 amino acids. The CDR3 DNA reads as TGCGCCAGCAGCTTGGTCGGGGACGGGAACACTGAAGCTTTCTTT. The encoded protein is CASSLVGDGNTEAFF.

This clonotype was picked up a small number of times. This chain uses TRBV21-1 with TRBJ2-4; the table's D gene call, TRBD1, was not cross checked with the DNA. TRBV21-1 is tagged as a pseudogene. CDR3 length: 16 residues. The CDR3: CASSISSLQGANIQYF. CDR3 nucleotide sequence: TGTGCCAGCAGCATATCGAGTCTACAGGGTGCAAACATTCAGTACTTC.

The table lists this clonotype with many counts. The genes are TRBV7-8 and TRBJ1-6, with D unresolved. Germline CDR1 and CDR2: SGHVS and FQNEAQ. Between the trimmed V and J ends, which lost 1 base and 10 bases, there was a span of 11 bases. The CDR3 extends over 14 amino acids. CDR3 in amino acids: CASSLEAGVSPLHF. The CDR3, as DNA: TGTGCCAGCAGCTTAGAAGCGGGAGTCTCACCCCTCCACTTT.

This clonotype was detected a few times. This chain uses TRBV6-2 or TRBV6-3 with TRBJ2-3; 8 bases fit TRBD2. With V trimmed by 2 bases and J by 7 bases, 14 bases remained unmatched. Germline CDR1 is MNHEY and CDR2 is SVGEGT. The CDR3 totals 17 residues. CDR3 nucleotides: TGTGCCAGCAGTTACGGGCCGGGAGGGTCCTCTCTGAATACGCAGTATTTT. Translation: CASSYGPGGSSLNTQYF.